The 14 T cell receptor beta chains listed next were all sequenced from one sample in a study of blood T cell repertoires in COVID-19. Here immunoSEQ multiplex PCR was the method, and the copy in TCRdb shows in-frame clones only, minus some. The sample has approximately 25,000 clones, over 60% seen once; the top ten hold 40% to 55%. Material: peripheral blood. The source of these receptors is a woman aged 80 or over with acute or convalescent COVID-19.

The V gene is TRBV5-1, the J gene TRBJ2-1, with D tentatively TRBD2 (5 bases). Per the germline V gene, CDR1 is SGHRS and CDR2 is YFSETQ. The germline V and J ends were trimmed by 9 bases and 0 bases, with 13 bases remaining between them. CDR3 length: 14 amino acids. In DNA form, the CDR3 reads TGCGCCACCCGGGAACTGCCCTCCTACAATGAGCAGTTCTTC. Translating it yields CATRELPSYNEQFF. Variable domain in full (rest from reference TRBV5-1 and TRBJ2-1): KAGVTQTPRYLIKTRGQQVTLSCSPISGHRSVSWYQQTPGQGLQFLFEYFSETQRNKGNFPGRFSGRQFSNSRSEMNVSTLELGDSALYLCATRELPSYNEQFFGPGTRLTVL.

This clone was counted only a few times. The CDR3: CASSQRLAATNSGNTIYF. Written as DNA, the CDR3 is TGTGCCAGCAGCCAACGTCTTGCGGCCACAAACTCTGGAAACACCATATATTTT. This chain joins TRBV3-1 (or the pseudogene TRBV3-2) and TRBJ1-3; no firm D call. The CDR3 consists of 18 residues. Trimming cost V 2 bases and J 0 bases, with 17 bases left between them. CDR1 and CDR2 from the germline V gene are LGHDT and YNNKEL (reference sequence).

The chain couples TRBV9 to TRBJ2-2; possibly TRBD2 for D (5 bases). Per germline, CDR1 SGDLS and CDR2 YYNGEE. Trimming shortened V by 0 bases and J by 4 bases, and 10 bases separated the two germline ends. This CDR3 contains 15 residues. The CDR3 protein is CASSVATRATGELFF. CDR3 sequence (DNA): TGTGCCAGCAGCGTAGCTACGCGGGCCACCGGGGAGCTGTTTTTT. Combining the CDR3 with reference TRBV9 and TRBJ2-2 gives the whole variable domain DSGVTQTPKHLITATGQRVTLRCSPRSGDLSVYWYQQSLDQGLQFLIQYYNGEERAKGNILERFSAQQFPDLHSELNLSSLELGDSALYFCASSVATRATGELFFGEGSRLTVL.

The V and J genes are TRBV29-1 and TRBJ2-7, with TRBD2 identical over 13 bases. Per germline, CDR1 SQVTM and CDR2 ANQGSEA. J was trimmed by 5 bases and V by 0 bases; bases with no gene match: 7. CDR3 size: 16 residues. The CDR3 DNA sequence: TGCAGCGTTGAAGATCATACTAGCGGGAGGGTCCACGAGCAGTACTTC. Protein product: CSVEDHTSGRVHEQYF.

The CDR3 nucleotides are TGTGCCAGTACCCCAGGGCCAGATACGCAGTATTTT. Encoded protein: CASTPGPDTQYF. This sequence joins TRBV6-5 and TRBJ2-3; D may be TRBD1 (5 bases). Germline CDR1 reads MNHEY; CDR2 reads SVGAGI. The CDR3 has 12 amino acids. The V end lost 9 bases, the J end lost 4 bases, and 11 bases lay between the germline ends.

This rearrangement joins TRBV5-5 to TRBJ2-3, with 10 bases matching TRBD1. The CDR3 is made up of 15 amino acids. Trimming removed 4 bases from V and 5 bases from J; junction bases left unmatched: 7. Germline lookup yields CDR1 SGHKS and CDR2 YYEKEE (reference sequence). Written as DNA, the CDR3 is TGTGCCAGCAGCCGCGGGACAGGGGAAGGAGATACGCAGTATTTT. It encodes CASSRGTGEGDTQYF. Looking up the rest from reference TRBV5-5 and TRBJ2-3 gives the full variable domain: DAGVTQSPTHLIKTRGQQVTLRCSPISGHKSVSWYQQVLGQGPQFIFQYYEKEERGRGNFPDRFSARQFPNYSSELNVNALLLGDSALYLCASSRGTGEGDTQYFGPGTRLTVL.

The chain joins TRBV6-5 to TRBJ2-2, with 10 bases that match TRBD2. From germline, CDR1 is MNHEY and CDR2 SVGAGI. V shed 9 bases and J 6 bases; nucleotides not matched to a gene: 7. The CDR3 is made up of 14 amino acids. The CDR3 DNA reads TGTGCCAGTCTAGCGGGAGAGAGCCCCGGGGAGCTGTTTTTT. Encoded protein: CASLAGESPGELFF.

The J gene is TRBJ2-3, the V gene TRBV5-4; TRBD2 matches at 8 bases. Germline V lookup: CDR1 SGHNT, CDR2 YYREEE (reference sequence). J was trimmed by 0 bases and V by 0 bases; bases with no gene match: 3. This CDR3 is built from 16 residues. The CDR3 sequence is CASSLVAGLSTDTQYF. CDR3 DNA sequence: TGTGCCAGCAGCTTGGTAGCGGGACTGAGCACAGATACGCAGTATTTT.

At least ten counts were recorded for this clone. The CDR3, as DNA: TGTGCCAGCAGCGTTCCCAGCGATGGCTACACCTTC. Translating it yields CASSVPSDGYTF. The chain has TRBV9 and TRBJ1-2; D not resolved. CDR1 is SGDLS and CDR2 is YYNGEE in the germline V gene. V lost 2 bases to trimming and J lost 6 bases, with 8 bases between them. CDR3 size: 12 residues. Using reference TRBV9 and TRBJ1-2 for the parts outside the CDR3, the full variable domain is DSGVTQTPKHLITATGQRVTLRCSPRSGDLSVYWYQQSLDQGLQFLIQYYNGEERAKGNILERFSAQQFPDLHSELNLSSLELGDSALYFCASSVPSDGYTFGSGTRLTVV.

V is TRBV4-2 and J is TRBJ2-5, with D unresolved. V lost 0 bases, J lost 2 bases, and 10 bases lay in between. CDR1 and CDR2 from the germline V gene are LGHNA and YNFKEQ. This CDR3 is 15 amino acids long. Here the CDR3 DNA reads TGTGCCAGCAGCCAAGATATGGGCCCACAAGAGACCCAGTACTTC. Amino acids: CASSQDMGPQETQYF.

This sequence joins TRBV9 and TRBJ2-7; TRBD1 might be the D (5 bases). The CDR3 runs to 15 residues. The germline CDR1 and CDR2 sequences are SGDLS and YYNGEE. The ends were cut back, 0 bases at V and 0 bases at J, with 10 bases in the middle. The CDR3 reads CASSVGATGSYEQYF. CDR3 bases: TGTGCCAGCAGCGTAGGCGCTACAGGCTCCTACGAGCAGTACTTC.

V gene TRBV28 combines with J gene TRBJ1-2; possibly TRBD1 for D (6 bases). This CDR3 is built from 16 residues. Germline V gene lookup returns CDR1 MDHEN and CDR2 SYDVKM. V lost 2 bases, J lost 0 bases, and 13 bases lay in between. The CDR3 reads CASSLGGGTSNYGYTF. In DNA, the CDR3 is TGTGCCAGCAGTTTAGGGGGGGGCACCTCTAACTATGGCTACACCTTC.

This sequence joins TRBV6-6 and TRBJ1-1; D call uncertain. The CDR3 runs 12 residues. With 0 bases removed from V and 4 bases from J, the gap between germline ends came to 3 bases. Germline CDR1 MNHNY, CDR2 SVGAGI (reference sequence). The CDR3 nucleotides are TGTGCCAGCAGTTACTCGAGCACTGAAGCTTTCTTT. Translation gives CASSYSSTEAFF.

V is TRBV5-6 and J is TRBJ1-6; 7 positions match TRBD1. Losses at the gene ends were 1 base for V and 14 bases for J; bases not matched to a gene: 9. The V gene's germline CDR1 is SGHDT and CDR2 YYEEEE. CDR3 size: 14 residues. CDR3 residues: CASSLSGGIVTLHF. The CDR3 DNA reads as TGTGCCAGCAGCTTGTCAGGGGGGATCGTGACCCTCCACTTT.